This T cell receptor beta chain is drawn from a study of blood T cells in healthy people across ages. The use of a sample-barcoded 5' primer and a J-beta primer mix characterized a second PCR of about 6 to 12 cycles. Each cDNA molecule, via a template-switch adaptor with 12 random nucleotides, was tagged. TCRdb reprocessed the 5' RACE reads with MiXCR, giving one entry per CDR3 protein. This table has approximately 680,000 distinct CDR3 sequences, approximately 29% appearing once. This clonotype was counted ten times or more. The antigen remains unidentified. Study-level findings and limits: Strong correlation was found linking TCR beta diversity to naive T cell percentage.

The CDR3 runs to 13 residues. Germline CDR1 reads SGHTA; CDR2 reads FQGNSA. Between the trimmed V and J ends, which lost 4 bases and 2 bases, there was a span of 8 bases. The V gene is TRBV7-2, the J gene TRBJ1-2; perhaps TRBD1 as D (6 bases). Specimen: blood. This clonotype was sampled from a woman over 75 in good health. CDR3 bases: TGTGCCAGCAGCTCGACAGGCAACTATGGCTACACCTTC. It specifies CASSSTGNYGYTF.